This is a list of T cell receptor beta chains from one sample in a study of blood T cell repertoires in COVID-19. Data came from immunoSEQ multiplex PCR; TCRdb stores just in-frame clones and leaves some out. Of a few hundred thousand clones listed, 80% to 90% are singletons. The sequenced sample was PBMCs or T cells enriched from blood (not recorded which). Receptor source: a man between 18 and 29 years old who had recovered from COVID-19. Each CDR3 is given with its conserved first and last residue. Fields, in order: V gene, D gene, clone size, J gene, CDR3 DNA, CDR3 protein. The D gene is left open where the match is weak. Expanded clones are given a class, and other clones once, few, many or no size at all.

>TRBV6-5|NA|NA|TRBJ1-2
TGTGCCAGCAGTTACTCTTTCCCAGGGTCCGGCTACACCTTC
CASSYSFPGSGYTF
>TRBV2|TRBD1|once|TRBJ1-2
TGTGCCGGTTCCCGGGACAGGGGGCTAAACTATGGCTACACCTTC
CAGSRDRGLNYGYTF
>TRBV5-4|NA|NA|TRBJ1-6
TGTGCCAGCAGCTTGGACAGGCACGCTAATTCACCCCTCCACTTT
CASSLDRHANSPLHF
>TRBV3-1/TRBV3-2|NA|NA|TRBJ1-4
TGTGCCAGCAGCCCAGAGGGGGGGCGGGGTGAAAAACTGTTTTTT
CASSPEGGRGEKLFF
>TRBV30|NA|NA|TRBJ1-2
TGTGCCTGGAGTGTACACACACCTAACTATGGCTACACCTTC
CAWSVHTPNYGYTF
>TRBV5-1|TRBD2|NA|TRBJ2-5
TGCGCCAGCAGCTTTCCAGGCGGGGGGCGAGAGACCCAGTACTTC
CASSFPGGGRETQYF
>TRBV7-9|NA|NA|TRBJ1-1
TGTGCCAGCAGCCCGCGGGCGGGGTCCGACACTGAAGCTTTCTTT
CASSPRAGSDTEAFF
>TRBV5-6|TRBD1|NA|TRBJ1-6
TGTGCCAGCAGCTCCACCGGGACAGGGCACCTCATCTATAATTCACCCCTCCACTTT
CASSSTGTGHLIYNSPLHF
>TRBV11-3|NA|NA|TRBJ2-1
TGTGCCAGCAGCTTAGTAGGGGGTAGCTACAATGAGCAGTTCTTC
CASSLVGGSYNEQFF
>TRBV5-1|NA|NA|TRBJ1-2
TGCGCCAGCAGCATAAAACAGGGAATTGGCTACACCTTC
CASSIKQGIGYTF
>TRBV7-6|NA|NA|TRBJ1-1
TGTGCCAGCAGCCTAACAGAGACCGACACTGAAGCTTTCTTT
CASSLTETDTEAFF
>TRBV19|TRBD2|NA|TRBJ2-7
TGTGCCAGTAAGGGTCCTGGGACTAGCGGGTACGAGCAGTACTTC
CASKGPGTSGYEQYF
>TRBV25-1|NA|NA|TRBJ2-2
TGTGCCAGCAGTGGAGGTAGGGGCACCGGGGAGCTGTTTTTT
CASSGGRGTGELFF
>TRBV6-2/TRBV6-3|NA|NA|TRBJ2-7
TGTGCCAGCAGCCCCCGGAGCTACGAGCAGTACTTC
CASSPRSYEQYF
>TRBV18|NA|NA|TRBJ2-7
TGTGCCAGCTCACCCCGGACAACCTACGAGCAGTACTTC
CASSPRTTYEQYF
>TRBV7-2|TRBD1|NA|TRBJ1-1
TGTGCCAGCAGCTTAGAGGGGGAGACAGGGGCGCTCACTGAAGCTTTCTTT
CASSLEGETGALTEAFF
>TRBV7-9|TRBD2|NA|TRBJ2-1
TGTGCCAGCAGCTCCGGTGGGACTAGCGGTAATGAGCAGTTCTTC
CASSSGGTSGNEQFF
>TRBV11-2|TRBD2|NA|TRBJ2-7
TGTGCCAGCAGCCCTTACCCGGGACTAGCGATGGAAAGTTACGAGCAGTACTTC
CASSPYPGLAMESYEQYF
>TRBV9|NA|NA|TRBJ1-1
TGTGCCAGCAGCTTTCATCCTGACAGTGAAGCTTTCTTT
CASSFHPDSEAFF
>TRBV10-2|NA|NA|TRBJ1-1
TGCGCCAGCAGAACACAGGGCGCGAACACTGAAGCTTTCTTT
CASRTQGANTEAFF
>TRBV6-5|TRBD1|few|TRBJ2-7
TGTGCCAGCAGGAACAGGGGTGACAACTACGAGCAGTACTTC
CASRNRGDNYEQYF
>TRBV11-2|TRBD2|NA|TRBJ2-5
TGTGCCAGCAGCGCAGCGGGGGGAGAGACCCAGTACTTC
CASSAAGGETQYF
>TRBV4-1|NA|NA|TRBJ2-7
TGCGCCAGCAGCCAAGAAGGGGAAGTTTACGAGCAGTACTTC
CASSQEGEVYEQYF
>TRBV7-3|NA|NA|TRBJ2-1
TGTGCCAGCAGCCATTGGGGGCGGACAGCGCACAATGAGCAGTTCTTC
CASSHWGRTAHNEQFF
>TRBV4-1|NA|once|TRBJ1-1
TGCGCCAGCAGCCTTGACAGGCTGGACTACACTGAAGCTTTCTTT
CASSLDRLDYTEAFF
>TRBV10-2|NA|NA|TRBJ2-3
TGCGCCAGCAGACAGGGCCTTCGAGTAGATACGCAGTATTTT
CASRQGLRVDTQYF